This T cell receptor (beta chain) is drawn from a study of beta chain features in type 1 diabetes. Study findings and constraints: Fewer junction insertions and more nucleotide deletions appeared in type 1 diabetes patients. The similarity of naive, central memory and Treg TCRB repertoires appeared greater among patients than among healthy donors. Type 1 diabetes patients had moderately but significantly shorter TCRB CDR3s in all four CD4+ subsets.

Comments on this clone: Its antigen is currently unknown.

TCRB transcripts that were expressed got sequenced, as all of the isolated RNA had been reverse transcribed. Clones were read by immunoSEQ multiplex PCR, and TCRdb kept only the in-frame ones, dropping some. This sample has about 350,000 clones, with about 19% found just once. Using CD45RO/CCR7/CD25/CD127/CD95/CD27, CD4+ naive, central memory, regulatory and stem cell-like memory cells were sorted. Trimming cost V 1 base and J 5 bases; bases outside gene matches: 12. Germline V lookup: CDR1 KGHSH, CDR2 LQKENI. The CDR3 runs to 18 residues. This sequence joins TRBV18 and TRBJ2-5; TRBD2 aligns across 11 bases. The receptor was derived from a woman younger than 35 in good health. Sequencing was performed on naive CD4+ T cells from blood. CDR3: CASSPRGLADPSDETQYF. DNA for the CDR3: TGTGCCAGCTCACCACGGGGACTAGCGGACCCATCCGACGAGACCCAGTACTTC. Combining the CDR3 with reference TRBV18 and TRBJ2-5 gives the whole variable domain NAGVMQNPRHLVRRRGQEARLRCSPMKGHSHVYWYRQLPEEGLKFMVYLQKENIIDESGMPKERFSAEFPKEGPSILRIQQVVRGDSAAYFCASSPRGLADPSDETQYFGPGTRLLVL.